These T cell receptor beta chains were read from a single sample in a study of T-cell memory formation after mild COVID-19. TCRdb recomputed calls from the 5' RACE reads with MiXCR, one row per CDR3 protein. Altogether just over 300,000 distinct CDR3 sequences are present, approximately 19% being singletons, with the ten largest covering roughly 21%. The sample consisted of PBMCs or a T cell subset sorted from them (not recorded which). These receptors originate from a man between 18 and 29 years old who had mild COVID-19 (a few samples of this study predate the infection). Cell type and time point are not known. Both conserved end residues are part of each CDR3. D genes are given only for firm matches. A clone size is listed for some rows: how often the clone was seen (once, few, many), or a class if it is expanded.

V gene,D gene,J gene,clone size,CDR3 length,CDR3 DNA,CDR3 protein
TRBV7-8,-,TRBJ1-5,-,16,TGTGCCAGCAAGTCTGTGGGGCCATGGGGCAATCAGCCCCAGCATTTT,CASKSVGPWGNQPQHF
TRBV20-1,-,TRBJ1-6,-,13,TGCAGTGCTAGGGGACCGAATAATTCACCCCTCCACTTT,CSARGPNNSPLHF
TRBV4-1,-,TRBJ2-6,-,15,TGCGCCAGCGGATCGACGGGCTCTGGGGCCAACGTCCTGACTTTC,CASGSTGSGANVLTF
TRBV4-3,-,TRBJ2-3,few,13,TGCGCCAGCAGCCAAGATCTTACAGATACGCAGTATTTT,CASSQDLTDTQYF
TRBV29-1,-,TRBJ1-5,-,13,TGCAGCGCAGCGGAGGGGATTGGTCAGCCCCAGCATTTT,CSAAEGIGQPQHF
TRBV12-5,TRBD2,TRBJ2-5,many,14,TGTGCTAGTGGCCGAGGACTAGCGGGACAGACCCAGTACTTC,CASGRGLAGQTQYF
TRBV7-2,-,TRBJ1-6,-,14,TGTGCCAGCAGCTTAGAGGCGAGGGGTTCACCCCTCCACTTT,CASSLEARGSPLHF
TRBV5-1,-,TRBJ2-1,few,14,TGCGCCAGCAGCTTGGAACAGGCCTACAATGAGCAGTTCTTC,CASSLEQAYNEQFF
TRBV9,-,TRBJ2-1,-,15,TGTGCCAGCACCCCCTCCCGGGGGGCCCACAATGAGCAGTTCTTC,CASTPSRGAHNEQFF
TRBV12-3/TRBV12-4,-,TRBJ2-7,few,12,TGTGCCAGCAGTTCCTGGACAACCGAGCAGTACTTC,CASSSWTTEQYF
TRBV5-1,-,TRBJ1-2,few,14,TGCGCCAGCTTTCCGGGACTTGGGGCATATGGCTACACCTTC,CASFPGLGAYGYTF
TRBV9,-,TRBJ2-7,few,12,TGTGCCAGCAGCGCTGGGGCCTACGAGCAGTACTTC,CASSAGAYEQYF
TRBV5-1,-,TRBJ2-1,few,14,TGCGCCAGCAGCTTGGGGGATCAGTACAATGAGCAGTTCTTC,CASSLGDQYNEQFF
TRBV30,TRBD1,TRBJ1-1,-,14,TGTGCCTGGAGTACACAGGGGACGAACACTGAAGCTTTCTTT,CAWSTQGTNTEAFF
TRBV9,-,TRBJ2-2,-,17,TGTGCCAGCAGCAGATCCGGGACGGGATCGAACACCGGGGAGCTGTTTTTT,CASSRSGTGSNTGELFF
TRBV4-3,TRBD1,TRBJ2-3,-,13,TGCGCCAGCAGCCAACAGGGGGCTGATACGCAGTATTTT,CASSQQGADTQYF
TRBV27,-,TRBJ1-1,few,15,TGTGCCAGCAGTCCGACCTCATCGAGAAGCACTGAAGCTTTCTTT,CASSPTSSRSTEAFF
TRBV20-1,-,TRBJ2-3,few,14,TGCAGTGCCCCCGGGGGCAGGGTTCGGGATACGCAGTATTTT,CSAPGGRVRDTQYF
TRBV6-6,-,TRBJ2-2,-,15,TGTGCCAGCAGTTACTCGACCGCTAACACCGGGGAGCTGTTTTTT,CASSYSTANTGELFF
TRBV12-3/TRBV12-4,-,TRBJ1-5,-,13,TGTGCCAGCCTAAGAGAGAGGGGACAGCCCCAGCATTTT,CASLRERGQPQHF
TRBV5-1,-,TRBJ1-1,few,13,TGCGCCAGCCGGGCAGGGGTGAACACTGAAGCTTTCTTT,CASRAGVNTEAFF
TRBV12-3/TRBV12-4,-,TRBJ1-1,-,12,TGTGCCAGCAGTTTAGTCTGGCGTGAAGCTTTCTTT,CASSLVWREAFF
TRBV19,-,TRBJ2-2,-,14,TGTGCCAGTAGTATCGCCGGTTACACCGGGGAGCTGTTTTTT,CASSIAGYTGELFF
TRBV12-3/TRBV12-4,TRBD1,TRBJ2-7,-,15,TGTGCCAGCAGTGCGCCAGGGGGAAGCTCCTACGAGCAGTACTTC,CASSAPGGSSYEQYF
TRBV6-6,-,TRBJ1-5,-,11,TGTGCCAGCAGTCGGGTGGGGCCCCAGCATTTT,CASSRVGPQHF
TRBV4-2,TRBD2,TRBJ2-7,-,15,TGTGCCAGCAGCCAAGAGGTTAGCGGGCCGTACGAGCAGTACTTC,CASSQEVSGPYEQYF